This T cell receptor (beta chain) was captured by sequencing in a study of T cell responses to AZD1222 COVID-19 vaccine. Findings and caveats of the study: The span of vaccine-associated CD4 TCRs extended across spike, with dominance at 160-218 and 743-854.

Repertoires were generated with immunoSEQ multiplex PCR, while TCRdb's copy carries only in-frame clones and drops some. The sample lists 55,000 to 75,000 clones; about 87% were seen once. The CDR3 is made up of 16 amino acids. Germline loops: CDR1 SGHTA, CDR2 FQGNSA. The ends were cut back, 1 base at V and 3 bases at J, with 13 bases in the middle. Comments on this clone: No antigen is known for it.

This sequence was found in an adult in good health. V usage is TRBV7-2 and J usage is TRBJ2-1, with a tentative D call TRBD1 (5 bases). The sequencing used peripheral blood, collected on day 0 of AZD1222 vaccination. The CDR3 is CASSLGGATVYNEQFF. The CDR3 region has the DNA TGTGCCAGCAGCTTAGGTGGGGCTACCGTCTACAATGAGCAGTTCTTC.